This entry describes one T cell receptor beta chain. This sample is drawn from a study of T-cell memory formation after mild COVID-19. The CDR3 runs to 15 residues. Germline lookup yields CDR1 SGDLS and CDR2 YYNGEE. The V end was cut by 1 base, the J end by 6 bases, with 13 bases between. TCRdb re-called the 5' RACE reads through MiXCR, storing one row per CDR3 protein. The table records roughly 310,000 distinct CDR3 sequences, approximately 15% of them present only once. The chain links TRBV9 to TRBJ2-2; D perhaps matches TRBD2 (5 bases). Sequenced: PBMCs or a T cell subset sorted from them (not recorded which). The clonotype originates from a young man who had mild COVID-19 (a few samples of this study predate the infection). Cell type and time point are not known. CDR3 in DNA: TGTGCCAGCAGCGTATCCGGGTCGCGGGCCGGGGAGCTGTTTTTT. Its protein is CASSVSGSRAGELFF.